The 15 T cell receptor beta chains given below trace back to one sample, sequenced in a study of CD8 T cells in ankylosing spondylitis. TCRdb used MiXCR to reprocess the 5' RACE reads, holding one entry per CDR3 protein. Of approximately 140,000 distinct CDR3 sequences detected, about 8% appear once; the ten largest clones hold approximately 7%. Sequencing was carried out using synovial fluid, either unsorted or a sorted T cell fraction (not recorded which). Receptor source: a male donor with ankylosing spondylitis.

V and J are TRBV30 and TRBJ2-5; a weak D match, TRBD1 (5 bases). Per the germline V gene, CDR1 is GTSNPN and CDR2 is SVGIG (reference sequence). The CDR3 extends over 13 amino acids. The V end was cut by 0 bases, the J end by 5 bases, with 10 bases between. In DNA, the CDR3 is TGTGCCTGGAGTGTACAGGCCGCCGAGACCCAGTACTTC. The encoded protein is CAWSVQAAETQYF.

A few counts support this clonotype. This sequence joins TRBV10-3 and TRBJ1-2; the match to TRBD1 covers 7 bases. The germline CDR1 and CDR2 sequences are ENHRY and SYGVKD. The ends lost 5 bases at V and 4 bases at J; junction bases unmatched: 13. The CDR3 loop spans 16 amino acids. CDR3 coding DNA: TGTGCCATCAGTCCGAGGGGGGACAGTAGAGCCTATGGCTACACCTTC. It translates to CAISPRGDSRAYGYTF.

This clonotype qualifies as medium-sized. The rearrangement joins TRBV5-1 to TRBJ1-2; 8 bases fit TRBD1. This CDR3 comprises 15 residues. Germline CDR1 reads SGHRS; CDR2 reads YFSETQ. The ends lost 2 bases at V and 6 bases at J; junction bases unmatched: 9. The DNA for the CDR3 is TGCGCCAGCAGCTTTTCCCCGGGACAGGTGGATGGCTACACCTTC. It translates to CASSFSPGQVDGYTF.

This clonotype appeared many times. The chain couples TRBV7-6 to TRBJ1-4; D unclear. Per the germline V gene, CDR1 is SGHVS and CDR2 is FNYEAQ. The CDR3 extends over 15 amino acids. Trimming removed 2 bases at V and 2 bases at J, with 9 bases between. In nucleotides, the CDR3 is TGTGCCAGCAGCTTACGTCCAGCTACTAATGAAAAACTGTTTTTT. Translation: CASSLRPATNEKLFF.

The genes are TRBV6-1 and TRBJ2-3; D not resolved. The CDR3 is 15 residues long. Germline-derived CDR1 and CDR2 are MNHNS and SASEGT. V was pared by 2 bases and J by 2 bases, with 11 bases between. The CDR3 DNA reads TGTGCCAGCAGTGAAATGCTGGGGTTCACAGATACGCAGTATTTT. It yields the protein CASSEMLGFTDTQYF.

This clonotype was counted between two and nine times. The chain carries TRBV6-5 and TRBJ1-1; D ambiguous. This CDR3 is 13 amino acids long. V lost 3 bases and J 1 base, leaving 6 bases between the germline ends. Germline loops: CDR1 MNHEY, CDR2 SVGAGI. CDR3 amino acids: CASSYGRNTEAFF. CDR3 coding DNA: TGTGCCAGCAGTTATGGGCGGAACACTGAAGCTTTCTTT.

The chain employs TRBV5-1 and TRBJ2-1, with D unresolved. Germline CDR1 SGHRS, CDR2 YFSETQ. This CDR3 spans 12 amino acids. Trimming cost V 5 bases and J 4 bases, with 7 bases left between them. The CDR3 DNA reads TGCGCCAGCAGTGGGCAGTACAATGAGCAGTTCTTC. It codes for CASSGQYNEQFF.

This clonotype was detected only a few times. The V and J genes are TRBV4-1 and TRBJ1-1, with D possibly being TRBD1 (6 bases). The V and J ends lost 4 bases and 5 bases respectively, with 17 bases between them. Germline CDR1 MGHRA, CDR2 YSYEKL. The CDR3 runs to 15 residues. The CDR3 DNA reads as TGCGCCAGCAGCCTTAAAGACAGGTCTGGGACTGAAGCTTTCTTT. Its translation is CASSLKDRSGTEAFF.

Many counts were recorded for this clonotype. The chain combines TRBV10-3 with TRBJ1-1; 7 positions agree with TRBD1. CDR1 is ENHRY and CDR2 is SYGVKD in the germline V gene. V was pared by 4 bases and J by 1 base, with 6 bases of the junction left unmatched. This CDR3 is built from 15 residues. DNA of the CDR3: TGTGCCATCAGTGCTTACGGGACAGCGAACACTGAAGCTTTCTTT. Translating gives CAISAYGTANTEAFF.

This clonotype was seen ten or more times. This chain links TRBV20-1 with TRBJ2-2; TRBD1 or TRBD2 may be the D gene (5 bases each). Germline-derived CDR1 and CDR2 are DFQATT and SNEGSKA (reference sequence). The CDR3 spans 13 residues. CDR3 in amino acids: CGGSRVDTGELFF. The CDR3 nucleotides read TGCGGGGGAAGCAGGGTGGACACCGGGGAGCTGTTTTTT.

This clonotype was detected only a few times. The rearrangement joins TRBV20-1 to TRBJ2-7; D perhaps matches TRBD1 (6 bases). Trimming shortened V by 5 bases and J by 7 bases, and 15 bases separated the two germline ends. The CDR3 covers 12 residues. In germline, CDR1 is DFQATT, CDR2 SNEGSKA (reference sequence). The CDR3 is CSAGLQGGEQYF. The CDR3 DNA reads TGCAGTGCTGGCCTACAGGGTGGTGAGCAGTACTTC.

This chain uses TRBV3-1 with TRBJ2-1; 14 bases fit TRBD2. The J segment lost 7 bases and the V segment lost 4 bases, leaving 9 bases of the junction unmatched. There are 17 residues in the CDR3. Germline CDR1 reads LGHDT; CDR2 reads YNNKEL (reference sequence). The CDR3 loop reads CASSRTPGLAGENEQFF. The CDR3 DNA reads TGTGCCAGCAGCCGGACACCGGGACTAGCGGGGGAAAATGAGCAGTTCTTC.

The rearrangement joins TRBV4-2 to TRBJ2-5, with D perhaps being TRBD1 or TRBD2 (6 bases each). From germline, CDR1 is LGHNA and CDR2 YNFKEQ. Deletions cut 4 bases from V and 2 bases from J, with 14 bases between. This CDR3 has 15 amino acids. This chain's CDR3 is CASSRKEGGQETQYF. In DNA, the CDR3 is TGTGCCAGCAGCCGAAAAGAGGGGGGTCAAGAGACCCAGTACTTC.

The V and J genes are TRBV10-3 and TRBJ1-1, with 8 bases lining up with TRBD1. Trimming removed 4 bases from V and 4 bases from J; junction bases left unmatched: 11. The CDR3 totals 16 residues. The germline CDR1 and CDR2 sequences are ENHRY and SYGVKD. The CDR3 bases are TGTGCCATCAGTGTCAGGGGGCAAGGAATGGCCACTGAAGCTTTCTTT. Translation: CAISVRGQGMATEAFF.

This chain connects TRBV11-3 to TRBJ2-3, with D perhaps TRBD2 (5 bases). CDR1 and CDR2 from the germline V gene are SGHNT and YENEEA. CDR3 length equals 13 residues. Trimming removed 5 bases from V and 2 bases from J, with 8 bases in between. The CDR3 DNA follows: TGTGCCAGCAGCCGGGATAACACAGATACGCAGTATTTT. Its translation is CASSRDNTDTQYF.